A single sample is the source of the 19 T cell receptor beta chains below, sequenced in a study of PD-1 blockade in classical Hodgkin lymphoma. The time point was: newly diagnosed, previously untreated cHL patient sample. Sequencing used immunoSEQ multiplex PCR; TCRdb keeps in-frame clones, though not all of them. Of tens of thousands of clones listed, nearly 95% are singletons. Sequencing input: peripheral blood mononuclear cells (PBMCs). The receptors derive from a human donor with classical Hodgkin lymphoma.

The chain employs TRBV18 and TRBJ2-1, with 8 bases identical to TRBD2. V lost 3 bases, J lost 7 bases, and 8 bases stayed unmatched. Germline V lookup: CDR1 KGHSH, CDR2 LQKENI. The CDR3 has 15 amino acids. The CDR3 loop is CASSPGLEGINEQFF. CDR3 DNA sequence: TGTGCCAGCTCACCGGGACTAGAGGGGATAAATGAGCAGTTCTTC.

The chain has TRBV29-1 and TRBJ2-1; D is possibly TRBD2 (6 bases). The CDR3 length is 12 residues. V lost 7 bases to trimming and J lost 4 bases, with 11 bases between them. Germline loops: CDR1 SQVTM, CDR2 ANQGSEA. The CDR3: CSAPDYYNEQFF. The CDR3, as DNA: TGCAGCGCCCCGGACTATTACAATGAGCAGTTCTTC.

The CDR3, as DNA: TGCGCCAGCAGCCCGCTAGGTAGCACAGATACGCAGTATTTT. Amino acid sequence: CASSPLGSTDTQYF. The gene calls are TRBV4-1 and TRBJ2-3; D uncertain. The germline V gene has CDR1 MGHRA and CDR2 YSYEKL. Trimming cost V 4 bases and J 0 bases, with 8 bases left between them. This CDR3 has 14 amino acids.

The rearrangement uses TRBV6-4 and TRBJ2-7; 10 bases map to TRBD1. Trimming removed 2 bases from V and 4 bases from J; junction bases left unmatched: 5. Germline CDR1 and CDR2: MRHNA and SNTAGT. The CDR3 runs 15 residues. The CDR3 nucleotides read TGTGCCAGCAGTGACAAAGACAGGGGGCCTTACGAGCAGTACTTC. Protein product: CASSDKDRGPYEQYF.

The V gene is TRBV21-1, the J gene TRBJ2-2; the table names TRBD2, a call not compared with the DNA. TRBV21-1 is reported as a pseudogene. This CDR3 contains 20 residues. For the CDR3, the DNA is TGTGCCAGCAGCAAACTTGGACTAGCGGGAGTAATAGAGAACACCGGGGAGCTGTTTTTT. Its protein is CASSKLGLAGVIENTGELFF.

The chain is built from TRBV28 and TRBJ2-3, with D possibly called TRBD1 or TRBD2 (5 bases each). The CDR3 runs to 14 residues. Germline CDR1 MDHEN, CDR2 SYDVKM. Between the trimmed V and J ends, which lost 6 bases and 4 bases, there was a span of 14 bases. The CDR3 nucleotides are TGTGCCAGCAGGGGGACCTTCTTGGCAGATACGCAGTATTTT. Its translation: CASRGTFLADTQYF.

The CDR3 is CASSEAGSFYGYTF. CDR3 sequence (DNA): TGTGCCAGCAGTGAAGCGGGCAGCTTCTATGGCTACACCTTC. The chain recombines TRBV2 with TRBJ1-2; no clear D gene. CDR1 SNHLY and CDR2 FYNNEI come from the germline V gene. V lost 0 bases and J 4 bases, leaving 9 bases between the germline ends. This CDR3 comprises 14 residues.

This clone has more than one count but fewer than ten. The CDR3 sequence is CASRMDRGRSPLHF. The CDR3 DNA sequence: TGTGCCAGTAGAATGGACAGGGGACGATCACCCCTCCACTTT. The V and J genes are TRBV19 and TRBJ1-6; 9 bases match TRBD1. This CDR3 has 14 amino acids. V gave up 6 bases and J gave up 10 bases; unmatched junction bases: 7. Germline loops: CDR1 LNHDA, CDR2 SQIVND (reference sequence).

The J gene is TRBJ1-4, the V gene TRBV12-5, with D unclear. Trimming left V 3 bases short and J 5 bases short, with 10 bases between. Germline assignment: CDR1 LGHNT and CDR2 FRNRAP. The CDR3 contains 14 residues. DNA for the CDR3: TGTGCTAGTGGTTTCGGCAGTAGCAATGAAAAACTGTTTTTT. Amino acids: CASGFGSSNEKLFF. Full variable domain (remainder filled in from reference TRBV12-5 and TRBJ1-4): DARVTQTPRHKVTEMGQEVTMRCQPILGHNTVFWYRQTMMQGLELLAYFRNRAPLDDSGMPKDRFSAEMPDATLATLKIQPSEPRDSAVYFCASGFGSSNEKLFFGSGTQLSVL.

The rearrangement links TRBV5-1 to TRBJ1-2, with 9 positions matching TRBD1. The V gene end was trimmed by 3 bases and the J gene end by 8 bases; junction bases not matched to a gene: 8. The CDR3 extends over 14 amino acids. In germline, CDR1 is SGHRS, CDR2 YFSETQ. This chain's CDR3 is CASSSPGQGFGYTF. In DNA, the CDR3 is TGCGCCAGCAGCTCCCCGGGACAGGGATTCGGCTACACCTTC.

The J gene is TRBJ2-3, the V gene TRBV6-5, with no clear D. The V end lost 0 bases, the J end lost 2 bases, and 9 bases lay between the germline ends. Germline CDR1 and CDR2: MNHEY and SVGAGI. The CDR3 loop spans 15 amino acids. The CDR3 DNA follows: TGTGCCAGCAGTTACTCGGGCGCCGTCACAGATACGCAGTATTTT. This gives the protein CASSYSGAVTDTQYF.

A remark on this clone: In the same sample, other DNA sequences code for this CDR3. The rearrangement joins TRBV9 to TRBJ1-3; the D is unclear. This CDR3 contains 13 residues. Germline V CDR1 and CDR2: SGDLS, YYNGEE. V was pared by 0 bases and J by 3 bases, with 4 bases between. CDR3 sequence reads: CASSVGGGNTIYF. The CDR3 coding sequence is TGTGCCAGCAGCGTAGGGGGTGGAAACACCATATATTTT.

This chain uses TRBV27 with TRBJ1-1; a weak D match, TRBD1 (5 bases). Trimming shortened V by 3 bases and J by 1 base, and 18 bases separated the two germline ends. The CDR3 runs to 17 residues. Looked up from germline, CDR1 is MNHEY and CDR2 is SMNVEV (reference sequence). The CDR3: CASSFLLRGRGNTEAFF. The CDR3 bases are TGTGCCAGCAGTTTCTTACTAAGGGGCCGGGGGAACACTGAAGCTTTCTTT.

A note on this clone: The sample holds other DNA sequences that translate to the same CDR3. This sequence joins TRBV5-1 and TRBJ1-2; maybe TRBD1 (6 bases). CDR3 size: 12 residues. V lost 5 bases and J 8 bases, leaving 13 bases between the germline ends. Germline V gene lookup returns CDR1 SGHRS and CDR2 YFSETQ. CDR3 nucleotides: TGCGCCAGCAGGCAAGAGGGGGAGGGCTACACCTTC. It codes for CASRQEGEGYTF.

The chain recombines TRBV7-2 with TRBJ1-1; no definite D call. Trimming removed 1 base from V and 1 base from J, with 7 bases in between. From germline, CDR1 is SGHTA and CDR2 FQGNSA. This CDR3 spans 14 amino acids. The CDR3 region is CASSLGGKNTEAFF. The CDR3 nucleotides are TGTGCCAGCAGCTTAGGGGGAAAGAACACTGAAGCTTTCTTT.

The J gene is TRBJ2-3, the V gene TRBV10-3; D possibly corresponds to TRBD2 (6 bases). The CDR3 covers 12 residues. V was trimmed by 8 bases and J by 1 base, leaving 7 bases between them. Germline V lookup: CDR1 ENHRY, CDR2 SYGVKD. CDR3 loop: CAIWGGTDTQYF. In DNA form, the CDR3 reads TGTGCCATCTGGGGGGGCACAGATACGCAGTATTTT.

DNA for the CDR3: TGTGCCATCAGTGTCAGTCAGGGATCGAACACCGGGGAGCTGTTTTTT. This sequence encodes CAISVSQGSNTGELFF. V usage is TRBV10-3 and J usage is TRBJ2-2; D is perhaps TRBD1 (5 bases). The CDR3 has 16 amino acids. Trimming took 4 bases from V and 0 from J, leaving 12 bases between them. Germline-derived CDR1 and CDR2 are ENHRY and SYGVKD.

This rearrangement joins TRBV11-2 to TRBJ1-4; 7 positions match TRBD1. The CDR3 runs 13 residues. V lost 4 bases, J lost 11 bases, and 7 bases stayed unmatched. Germline CDR1 SGHAT, CDR2 FQNNGV. The CDR3 sequence is CASSSRGQDKLFF. The CDR3, as DNA: TGTGCCAGCAGCTCTAGAGGACAGGATAAACTGTTTTTT.

The rearrangement joins TRBV4-1 to TRBJ2-3; no clear D gene. Germline assignment: CDR1 MGHRA and CDR2 YSYEKL. Trimming removed 2 bases from V and 7 bases from J, with 16 bases in between. There are 15 residues in the CDR3. CDR3 region: CASSQLEGPDHTQYF. The CDR3 nucleotides are TGCGCCAGCAGCCAACTAGAAGGGCCTGATCATACGCAGTATTTT.